This T cell receptor (beta chain) was profiled in a study of Ad26.COV2.S vaccination and SARS-CoV-2 variants. Looking at the study overall: Intramuscular Ad26.COV2.S doses were given once or twice, 56 days apart.

Produced via immunoSEQ multiplex PCR; TCRdb's table is partial and in-frame only. The sample comprises more than 300,000 clones, around four fifths of which are singletons, and approximately 2.1% rests with the top ten. Specified treatment: over 15 received Ad26.COV2.S at low or high dose, single or two shots; five or six received placebo; per-sample allocation not given. Repertoires come from day 63 after the first vaccine or placebo injection. Vaccination used an Ad26 vector expressing Wuhan-strain SARS-CoV-2 spike. The germline V and J ends were trimmed by 2 bases and 0 bases, with 13 bases remaining between them. Germline loops: CDR1 MNHEY, CDR2 SVGAGI. The CDR3 loop spans 16 amino acids.

Sequenced here: peripheral blood, sampled in a trial of Ad26.COV2.S vaccine versus placebo. This TCR derives from a person aged 18 to 65 who received the Ad26.COV2.S COVID-19 vaccine or a placebo. The V call is TRBV6-5, the J call TRBJ1-1, with TRBD1 as a possible D gene (6 bases). The CDR3, as DNA: TGTGCCAGCAGTTACATTCGGCCAGGGGTGAACACTGAAGCTTTCTTT. Its protein product is CASSYIRPGVNTEAFF.